Listed below are T cell receptor beta chains from one sample, sequenced in a study of CD8+ T cells in alopecia areata. Assay: immunoSEQ multiplex PCR; the TCRdb copy retains only in-frame clones and omits some. The sample has about 260,000 clones; 60% are singletons. Sequencing used CD4+ T cells sorted from blood, obtained at week 52, from a patient treated with tofacitinib. The receptor set was obtained from a human donor with alopecia areata. Both conserved end residues are part of each CDR3. D genes are given only for firm matches. Rows give clone size only sometimes, using once, few, many, or a class for an expanded clone.

J | D | V | size | CDR3
TRBJ2-4 | TRBD2 | TRBV27 | . | CASSPRTSGGARNIQYF
TRBJ1-2 | . | TRBV9 | few | CASGSGNGYTF
TRBJ2-7 | TRBD1 | TRBV6-1 | . | CASSPGQGFYEQYF
TRBJ2-1 | TRBD2 | TRBV5-4 | few | CASSPGGAYNEQFF
TRBJ2-5 | TRBD2 | TRBV4-1 | . | CASSQEPRTSGGQTQYF
TRBJ1-2 | . | TRBV7-8 | . | CASSPPQQDGYTF
TRBJ2-5 | . | TRBV15 | . | CATSNPRGETQYF
TRBJ2-7 | TRBD2 | TRBV7-9 | . | CASSPPSGGNYEQYF
TRBJ2-5 | . | TRBV29-1 | . | CSVDGAAETQYF
TRBJ2-2 | . | TRBV30 | . | CAWTTSTARDMGELFF
TRBJ2-5 | . | TRBV28 | . | CASSLRHLQETQYF
TRBJ1-6 | . | TRBV18 | . | CASSPLDREGNSPLHF
TRBJ2-3 | . | TRBV15 | . | CATSRDFSRGWDTQYF
TRBJ2-7 | . | TRBV15 | . | CATSRTESSYEQYF
TRBJ2-5 | TRBD2 | TRBV4-3 | . | CASSLGLAGAAYQETQYF
TRBJ2-6 | . | TRBV29-1 | . | CSVKEGPSGANVLTF
TRBJ2-7 | TRBD1 | TRBV5-1 | few | CASSRSRDRDSYEQYF
TRBJ2-7 | . | TRBV29-1 | . | CSVEGRCEQYF
TRBJ2-5 | . | TRBV7-2 | . | CASSLDGETQYF
TRBJ1-2 | . | TRBV28 | . | CASSVRGNYGYTF
TRBJ2-3 | . | TRBV18 | few | CASSPPGRTDTQYF
TRBJ2-2 | . | TRBV11-2 | few | CASSLAYGPSNTGELFF
TRBJ2-2 | TRBD1 | TRBV7-3 | . | CASSLLGRGRNGELFF
TRBJ1-2 | . | TRBV29-1 | few | CSVRGGDGYTF
TRBJ2-7 | . | TRBV5-1 | . | CASSFTDYTEQYF
TRBJ1-5 | TRBD1 | TRBV30 | . | CAWSPTGQGAGQPQHF
TRBJ1-2 | . | TRBV14 | . | CASSQGLALGYTF
TRBJ1-2 | . | TRBV4-2 | . | CASSQVGGASGYTF
TRBJ2-1 | . | TRBV7-2 | . | CASSRDPKGIFEQFF
TRBJ1-6 | . | TRBV18 | . | CASSGQSNSPLHF
TRBJ2-7 | . | TRBV27 | once | CASSLTGPSYEQYF
TRBJ2-3 | . | TRBV5-6 | . | CASSLWQGDTQYF
TRBJ1-1 | . | TRBV30 | . | CAWKLGVNTEAFF
TRBJ1-4 | TRBD1 | TRBV5-1 | . | CASSGTGGSEKLFF
TRBJ1-5 | . | TRBV19 | few | CASSRVDQPQHF
TRBJ2-3 | TRBD2 | TRBV20-1 | few | CSGLATDTQYF
TRBJ2-1 | . | TRBV30 | . | CAWIPWGTYNEQFF
TRBJ1-6 | TRBD1 | TRBV9 | . | CASSVGWGTVDGDSPLHF
TRBJ2-1 | TRBD2 | TRBV19 | few | CASSKGTSGNEQFF
TRBJ1-1 | . | TRBV7-2 | . | CASSFSRDTEAFF
TRBJ1-6 | . | TRBV7-9 | . | CASSDQGLNSPLHF
TRBJ2-5 | . | TRBV5-1 | . | CASSLVGLAGQETQYF
TRBJ1-6 | TRBD1 | TRBV14 | . | CASSHAREGAYNSPLHF
TRBJ2-7 | TRBD1 | TRBV5-1 | . | CASSWTGLPYEQYF
TRBJ2-1 | . | TRBV30 | . | CAWRRPLGEQFF
TRBJ2-1 | TRBD2 | TRBV29-1 | . | CSVGTSGENEQFF
TRBJ2-5 | . | TRBV29-1 | . | CSVEKGRRETQYF
TRBJ1-1 | TRBD1 | TRBV29-1 | . | CSASRGEHTEAFF
TRBJ1-1 | . | TRBV7-2 | . | CASSGSANTEAFF
TRBJ2-1 | . | TRBV19 | few | CASSIDNRAHNEQFF
TRBJ2-5 | . | TRBV27 | few | CASRTAARLYF
TRBJ2-5 | . | TRBV29-1 | few | CSVGWGETQYF
TRBJ1-2 | . | TRBV5-1 | . | CASSGGTDAFLGYTF
TRBJ2-6 | . | TRBV2 | . | CASSETGAGANVLTF
TRBJ2-1 | TRBD1 | TRBV2 | . | CASSRGTAEVYNEQFF
TRBJ1-2 | . | TRBV30 | . | CAWVQGFRAYGYTF
TRBJ1-1 | . | TRBV21-1 | . | CASSSSGGETEAFF